A selection of T cell receptor beta chains follows, all from one sample in a study of cytomegalovirus exposure and HLA in healthy donors. Only in-frame clones appear in the TCRdb table, and some are missing; sequencing was by immunoSEQ multiplex PCR. There are some 180,000 clones in the sample; 70% to 85% occur only once, and under 4.5% lies in the top ten. Source material: PBMCs. The receptor set was obtained from a woman aged 25 to 39 in good health and CMV-seropositive. Each CDR3 is given with its conserved first and last residue. Each record gives: V gene, J gene, clone size, D gene, CDR3 length, CDR3 DNA, CDR3 protein. The D gene is left open where the match is weak. A row's size may be missing; if present it is once, few, many or a size class.

v_call: TRBV19; j_call: TRBJ1-4; clone_size: few; d_call: TRBD1; cdr3_length: 15; cdr3_nt: TGTGCCAGTACCCCCAGGGGACAGGGGAGTGAAAAACTGTTTTTT; cdr3_aa: CASTPRGQGSEKLFF
v_call: TRBV20-1; j_call: TRBJ2-3; clone_size: few; d_call: .; cdr3_length: 11; cdr3_nt: TGCAGTGCCTATGTCTCTAGTGCGCAGTATTTT; cdr3_aa: CSAYVSSAQYF
v_call: TRBV7-9; j_call: TRBJ2-3; clone_size: once; d_call: TRBD2; cdr3_length: 18; cdr3_nt: TGTGCCAGCAGCTTCCCGACTAGCGGGGGGCTCAGCACAGATACGCAGTATTTT; cdr3_aa: CASSFPTSGGLSTDTQYF
v_call: TRBV27; j_call: TRBJ1-5; clone_size: .; d_call: .; cdr3_length: 14; cdr3_nt: TGTGCCAGCAGACAGGGTTATAGCAATCAGCCCCAGCATTTT; cdr3_aa: CASRQGYSNQPQHF
v_call: TRBV5-4; j_call: TRBJ2-1; clone_size: once; d_call: .; cdr3_length: 16; cdr3_nt: TGTGCCAGCAGCGCCAAAACAGGGTTACCCTACAATGAGCAGTTCTTC; cdr3_aa: CASSAKTGLPYNEQFF
v_call: TRBV4-3; j_call: TRBJ2-1; clone_size: .; d_call: .; cdr3_length: 15; cdr3_nt: TGCGCCAGCAGCGAATCAACAGGGATTAACAATGAGCAGTTCTTC; cdr3_aa: CASSESTGINNEQFF
v_call: TRBV9; j_call: TRBJ2-2; clone_size: .; d_call: TRBD2; cdr3_length: 19; cdr3_nt: TGTGCCAGCAGCGTAGCTGTAGCGGGGGGGTCAACGAACACCGGGGAGCTGTTTTTT; cdr3_aa: CASSVAVAGGSTNTGELFF
v_call: TRBV5-1; j_call: TRBJ2-7; clone_size: .; d_call: .; cdr3_length: 16; cdr3_nt: TGCGCCAGCAGCTTGGCCGGGGGGACAACCTCCTACGAGCAGTACTTC; cdr3_aa: CASSLAGGTTSYEQYF
v_call: TRBV2; j_call: TRBJ2-5; clone_size: .; d_call: .; cdr3_length: 14; cdr3_nt: TGTGCCAGCAGTGATTCTAGGGGAAAAGAGACCCAGTACTTC; cdr3_aa: CASSDSRGKETQYF
v_call: TRBV6-6; j_call: TRBJ2-2; clone_size: .; d_call: TRBD1; cdr3_length: 15; cdr3_nt: TGTGCCAGCAGGCTCGGGACAGGGGCCACCGGGGAGCTGTTTTTT; cdr3_aa: CASRLGTGATGELFF
v_call: TRBV29-1; j_call: TRBJ2-7; clone_size: .; d_call: TRBD2; cdr3_length: 13; cdr3_nt: TGCAGCGTCGCCGGGACTAGCGGCTACGAGCAGTACTTC; cdr3_aa: CSVAGTSGYEQYF
v_call: TRBV19; j_call: TRBJ2-2; clone_size: .; d_call: TRBD2; cdr3_length: 17; cdr3_nt: TGTGCCAGTAGTATCTTAATCGGGAGGCCGAACACCGGGGAGCTGTTTTTT; cdr3_aa: CASSILIGRPNTGELFF
v_call: TRBV7-2; j_call: TRBJ2-7; clone_size: once; d_call: TRBD2; cdr3_length: 16; cdr3_nt: TGTGCCAGCAGCTTATCCCTCTCGGGGGGGCCCTACGAGCAGTACTTC; cdr3_aa: CASSLSLSGGPYEQYF
v_call: TRBV11-2; j_call: TRBJ2-7; clone_size: .; d_call: TRBD1; cdr3_length: 16; cdr3_nt: TGTGCCAGCAGCCTAGGTGGACAGGGGGTAACCTACGAGCAGTACTTC; cdr3_aa: CASSLGGQGVTYEQYF
v_call: TRBV9; j_call: TRBJ2-3; clone_size: once; d_call: TRBD2; cdr3_length: 16; cdr3_nt: TGTGCCAGCAGCGTAGCACCCGCTAGCGGGGGAGATACGCAGTATTTT; cdr3_aa: CASSVAPASGGDTQYF
v_call: TRBV7-8; j_call: TRBJ2-2; clone_size: .; d_call: TRBD1; cdr3_length: 17; cdr3_nt: TGTGCCAGCAGCTTAGCGGTGGACAGGGGCTACACCGGGGAGCTGTTTTTT; cdr3_aa: CASSLAVDRGYTGELFF
v_call: TRBV27; j_call: TRBJ1-5; clone_size: .; d_call: .; cdr3_length: 14; cdr3_nt: TGTGCCAGCAGTTTAACTGTTAGCAATCAGCCCCAGCATTTT; cdr3_aa: CASSLTVSNQPQHF
v_call: TRBV5-1; j_call: TRBJ2-1; clone_size: .; d_call: .; cdr3_length: 13; cdr3_nt: TGCGCCAGCAGCTTCTCCGTCTACAATGAGCAGTTCTTC; cdr3_aa: CASSFSVYNEQFF
v_call: TRBV6-5; j_call: TRBJ1-2; clone_size: few; d_call: .; cdr3_length: 13; cdr3_nt: TGTGCCAGCAGCCAACACACAGCCTATGGCTACACCTTC; cdr3_aa: CASSQHTAYGYTF
v_call: TRBV18; j_call: TRBJ1-2; clone_size: .; d_call: .; cdr3_length: 16; cdr3_nt: TGTGCCAGCTCACCTGGGAGATCTCGAGTCCACTATGGCTACACCTTC; cdr3_aa: CASSPGRSRVHYGYTF
v_call: TRBV4-2; j_call: TRBJ1-3; clone_size: .; d_call: .; cdr3_length: 15; cdr3_nt: TGTGCCAGCAGCCAAGAAGCAGGGGCTGGAAACACCATATATTTT; cdr3_aa: CASSQEAGAGNTIYF
v_call: TRBV4-1; j_call: TRBJ2-7; clone_size: few; d_call: .; cdr3_length: 17; cdr3_nt: TGCGCCAGCAACAAAGCGGGTCCGGACCCTTTATTTTTCGAGCAGTACTTC; cdr3_aa: CASNKAGPDPLFFEQYF
v_call: TRBV9; j_call: TRBJ2-2; clone_size: .; d_call: TRBD1; cdr3_length: 16; cdr3_nt: TGTGCCAGCAGCTCCGGACAGGGGGCGAACACCGGGGAGCTGTTTTTT; cdr3_aa: CASSSGQGANTGELFF
v_call: TRBV5-1; j_call: TRBJ2-7; clone_size: .; d_call: .; cdr3_length: 15; cdr3_nt: TGCGCCAGCAGCTTTACAGCAGGGAAGACTTACGAGCAGTACTTC; cdr3_aa: CASSFTAGKTYEQYF
v_call: TRBV29-1; j_call: TRBJ1-1; clone_size: .; d_call: .; cdr3_length: 11; cdr3_nt: .; cdr3_aa: CSVGVGRGTFF
v_call: TRBV11-2; j_call: TRBJ2-1; clone_size: .; d_call: TRBD2; cdr3_length: 16; cdr3_nt: TGTGCCAGCAGGAGTGGCTGGGCGGGAGTAAGCTATGAGCAGTTCTTC; cdr3_aa: CASRSGWAGVSYEQFF
v_call: TRBV9; j_call: TRBJ2-7; clone_size: .; d_call: TRBD1; cdr3_length: 14; cdr3_nt: TGTGCCAGCAGCGCTCGGACAGGGCCCTACGAGCAGTACTTC; cdr3_aa: CASSARTGPYEQYF
v_call: TRBV5-8; j_call: TRBJ1-5; clone_size: .; d_call: .; cdr3_length: 14; cdr3_nt: TGTGCCAGCAGCTTGAGCGGTAGCAATCAGCCCCAGCATTTT; cdr3_aa: CASSLSGSNQPQHF
v_call: TRBV7-9; j_call: TRBJ2-1; clone_size: .; d_call: TRBD2; cdr3_length: 14; cdr3_nt: TGTGCCAGCAGCTTCTCACTAGCGGACAATGAGCAGTTCTTC; cdr3_aa: CASSFSLADNEQFF
v_call: TRBV10-2; j_call: TRBJ1-1; clone_size: .; d_call: TRBD1; cdr3_length: 14; cdr3_nt: TGCGCCAGCAGCGCCTGGACAGGGCGGACTGAAGCTTTCTTT; cdr3_aa: CASSAWTGRTEAFF
v_call: TRBV5-1; j_call: TRBJ1-1; clone_size: .; d_call: .; cdr3_length: 15; cdr3_nt: TGCGCCAGCAGCTTGGCCCCGACAGGAAACACTGAAGCTTTCTTT; cdr3_aa: CASSLAPTGNTEAFF
v_call: TRBV11-3; j_call: TRBJ2-7; clone_size: .; d_call: TRBD1; cdr3_length: 17; cdr3_nt: TGTGCCAGCAGCTTAGACGAGACAGGGTGGGAATCCTACGAGCAGTACTTC; cdr3_aa: CASSLDETGWESYEQYF
v_call: TRBV5-4; j_call: TRBJ2-5; clone_size: .; d_call: .; cdr3_length: 14; cdr3_nt: TGTGCCAGCAGCTCTGGGGGGATCCAAGAGACCCAGTACTTC; cdr3_aa: CASSSGGIQETQYF
v_call: TRBV11-3; j_call: TRBJ2-1; clone_size: .; d_call: .; cdr3_length: 16; cdr3_nt: TGTGCCAGCAGCTCAACCGGGACAACTTTCAACAATGAGCAGTTCTTC; cdr3_aa: CASSSTGTTFNNEQFF
v_call: TRBV12-5; j_call: TRBJ2-3; clone_size: .; d_call: TRBD2; cdr3_length: 19; cdr3_nt: TGTGCTAGTGGTTTGGTAGGGGAGACTAGCGGGAGGGGGTTTCGTACGCAGTATTTT; cdr3_aa: CASGLVGETSGRGFRTQYF
v_call: TRBV6-5; j_call: TRBJ2-1; clone_size: .; d_call: TRBD2; cdr3_length: 16; cdr3_nt: TGTGCCAGCAGTTACTCGACGGCGGGAGGGGACAATGAGCAGTTCTTC; cdr3_aa: CASSYSTAGGDNEQFF
v_call: TRBV11-2; j_call: TRBJ1-2; clone_size: .; d_call: .; cdr3_length: 13; cdr3_nt: TGTGCCAGCGGATTAAACAGGGTTCGCGGCTACACCTTC; cdr3_aa: CASGLNRVRGYTF
v_call: TRBV7-5; j_call: TRBJ2-4; clone_size: few; d_call: .; cdr3_length: 15; cdr3_nt: TGTGCCAGAAGCGGTTCCGGGGGGGTCAAAAACATTCAGTACTTC; cdr3_aa: CARSGSGGVKNIQYF
v_call: TRBV20-1; j_call: TRBJ2-1; clone_size: .; d_call: .; cdr3_length: 10; cdr3_nt: TGCAGTGCTTACTGCAATGAGCAGTTCTTC; cdr3_aa: CSAYCNEQFF
v_call: TRBV5-1; j_call: TRBJ2-7; clone_size: .; d_call: TRBD2; cdr3_length: 19; cdr3_nt: TGCGCCAGCAGCGTAGATCTCCTAGCTACGGGCGGGAGATCCCACGAGCAGTACTTC; cdr3_aa: CASSVDLLATGGRSHEQYF
v_call: TRBV15; j_call: TRBJ2-5; clone_size: few; d_call: .; cdr3_length: 14; cdr3_nt: TGTGCCACCAGCAGGGCCCGTGAGGTTGAGACCCAGTACTTC; cdr3_aa: CATSRAREVETQYF
v_call: TRBV10-2; j_call: TRBJ1-1; clone_size: .; d_call: .; cdr3_length: 14; cdr3_nt: TGCGCCAGCAGCAAACAGGGAGTAGAGACTGAAGCTTTCTTT; cdr3_aa: CASSKQGVETEAFF
v_call: TRBV7-9; j_call: TRBJ2-7; clone_size: few; d_call: TRBD2; cdr3_length: 14; cdr3_nt: TGTGCCAGCAGCCTAATTGTAGCGGGAGGTCCGGCGGACTTC; cdr3_aa: CASSLIVAGGPADF
v_call: TRBV10-2; j_call: TRBJ1-5; clone_size: .; d_call: .; cdr3_length: 15; cdr3_nt: TGCGCCAGCAGTGGGTCGCGAGGTTCGGAACAGCCCCAGCATTTT; cdr3_aa: CASSGSRGSEQPQHF
v_call: TRBV6-5; j_call: TRBJ1-2; clone_size: .; d_call: .; cdr3_length: 12; cdr3_nt: TGTGCCGCTCGAGGTTCCAACTATGGCTACACCTTC; cdr3_aa: CAARGSNYGYTF
v_call: TRBV9; j_call: TRBJ1-2; clone_size: once; d_call: .; cdr3_length: 15; cdr3_nt: TGTGCCAGCAGCGTAGATCTGGGTAGAGGGTATGGCTACACCTTC; cdr3_aa: CASSVDLGRGYGYTF
v_call: TRBV2; j_call: TRBJ1-1; clone_size: .; d_call: .; cdr3_length: 15; cdr3_nt: TGTGCCAGCGGAAAGAGGACAGAACCCACCATTGAAGCTTTCTTT; cdr3_aa: CASGKRTEPTIEAFF
v_call: TRBV6-1; j_call: TRBJ2-5; clone_size: .; d_call: TRBD2; cdr3_length: 14; cdr3_nt: TGTGCCAGCAGTGCCGCGGGGGGCCAAGAGACCCAGTACTTC; cdr3_aa: CASSAAGGQETQYF
v_call: TRBV5-8; j_call: TRBJ2-4; clone_size: .; d_call: TRBD1; cdr3_length: 13; cdr3_nt: TGTGCCAGCAGCTTGGGACAGGGAAACATTCAGTACTTC; cdr3_aa: CASSLGQGNIQYF
v_call: TRBV23-1; j_call: TRBJ2-3; clone_size: .; d_call: .; cdr3_length: 18; cdr3_nt: TGCGCCAGCAGTCAATCGAGCAGGGTCGCAGTTCTCACAGATACGCAGTATTTT; cdr3_aa: CASSQSSRVAVLTDTQYF
v_call: TRBV15; j_call: TRBJ2-7; clone_size: .; d_call: TRBD2; cdr3_length: 15; cdr3_nt: TGTGCCACCAGCGTAGGGCCTAGCGGAGTCTACGAGCAGTACTTC; cdr3_aa: CATSVGPSGVYEQYF
v_call: TRBV5-1; j_call: TRBJ2-7; clone_size: .; d_call: .; cdr3_length: 14; cdr3_nt: TGCGCCAGCAGCTTGGCCAGGGCATCCTACGAGCAGTACTTC; cdr3_aa: CASSLARASYEQYF
v_call: TRBV11-3; j_call: TRBJ2-1; clone_size: .; d_call: .; cdr3_length: 15; cdr3_nt: TGTGCCAGCAGCTTCCTAGCAGGCTCCTACAATGAGCAGTTCTTC; cdr3_aa: CASSFLAGSYNEQFF
v_call: TRBV5-1; j_call: TRBJ2-2; clone_size: .; d_call: .; cdr3_length: 17; cdr3_nt: TGCGCCAGCAGCCTAACTATCCTAGGAGGAAGGACCGGGGAGCTGTTTTTT; cdr3_aa: CASSLTILGGRTGELFF
v_call: TRBV11-3; j_call: TRBJ2-1; clone_size: .; d_call: .; cdr3_length: 15; cdr3_nt: TGTGCCAGCAGCTTAGGTCGTCTAGCCGACAATGAGCAGTTCTTC; cdr3_aa: CASSLGRLADNEQFF